This entry lists 21 T cell receptor beta chains sequenced from one sample in a study of cytomegalovirus exposure and HLA in healthy donors. Profiling relied on immunoSEQ multiplex PCR, and the TCRdb table lists in-frame clones only, not all of them. The table lists around 300,000 clones, approximately 88% of them singletons. The sample comprised PBMCs. These receptors were collected from a woman aged 18-35 years in good health and CMV-seronegative.

The rearrangement links TRBV9 to TRBJ2-2; TRBD2 agrees at 8 bases. There are 16 residues in the CDR3. The trim removed 2 bases at V and 2 bases at J, leaving 5 bases unmatched. CDR1 SGDLS and CDR2 YYNGEE come from the germline V gene. In nucleotides, the CDR3 is TGTGCCAGCAGCGTGTCCGCGGGGGGCAACACCGGGGAGCTGTTTTTT. Translation gives CASSVSAGGNTGELFF.

The genes are TRBV6-6 and TRBJ1-1; 7 bases are shared with TRBD1. Trimming removed 0 bases from V and 1 base from J; junction bases left unmatched: 2. The CDR3 runs 15 residues. From germline, CDR1 is MNHNY and CDR2 SVGAGI (reference sequence). CDR3 sequence (DNA): TGTGCCAGCAGTTACTCACAGGGGAGGAACACTGAAGCTTTCTTT. Residues: CASSYSQGRNTEAFF.

The CDR3 reads CASSPGLAGSYEQYF. The CDR3 region has the DNA TGTGCCAGTAGTCCAGGACTAGCGGGCTCCTACGAGCAGTACTTC. The chain is built from TRBV19 and TRBJ2-7, with 11 positions matching TRBD2. The V gene end was trimmed by 5 bases and the J gene end by 0 bases; junction bases not matched to a gene: 3. CDR1 and CDR2 from the germline V gene are LNHDA and SQIVND (reference sequence). The CDR3 is made up of 15 amino acids.

This rearrangement joins TRBV28 to TRBJ1-5, with 11 bases lining up with TRBD1. Losses at the gene ends were 2 bases for V and 7 bases for J; bases not matched to a gene: 4. The CDR3 totals 15 residues. Germline lookup yields CDR1 MDHEN and CDR2 SYDVKM. The CDR3 reads CASSLRTGGIQPQHF. In DNA form, the CDR3 reads TGTGCCAGCAGTTTACGGACAGGGGGCATACAGCCCCAGCATTTT.

The CDR3 region is CAVRESGFKETQYF. CDR3 in DNA: TGTGCCGTGCGCGAGTCCGGGTTCAAAGAGACCCAGTACTTC. The rearrangement joins TRBV27 to TRBJ2-5; D not resolved. This CDR3 region has 14 residues. Per the germline V gene, CDR1 is MNHEY and CDR2 is SMNVEV (reference sequence). The V gene lost 11 bases and the J gene lost 3 bases, with 19 bases spanning the gap.

The CDR3 bases are TGCGCCAGCAGCTTTCGTCCGGGCGGGAGCACAGATACGCAGTATTTT. It codes for CASSFRPGGSTDTQYF. This chain uses TRBV5-1 with TRBJ2-3, with TRBD2 as a possible D gene (5 bases). The germline CDR1 and CDR2 sequences are SGHRS and YFSETQ. Trimming left V 2 bases short and J 0 bases short, with 13 bases between. The CDR3 has 16 amino acids.

This clone was picked up a small number of times. The V gene is TRBV19, the J gene TRBJ1-5; 7 nucleotides agree with TRBD1. This CDR3 spans 15 amino acids. Germline CDR1 LNHDA, CDR2 SQIVND (reference sequence). The V segment lost 7 bases and the J segment 6 bases; nucleotides outside the gene matches: 12. The CDR3 DNA sequence: TGTGCCAGTAAGGAGGGTCAGGGGGTCAGTCAGCCCCAGCATTTT. Translation gives CASKEGQGVSQPQHF. The full variable domain, its missing parts supplied by reference TRBV19 and TRBJ1-5, is DGGITQSPKYLFRKEGQNVTLSCEQNLNHDAMYWYRQDPGQGLRLIYYSQIVNDFQKGDIAEGYSVSREKKESFPLTVTSAQKNPTAFYLCASKEGQGVSQPQHFGDGTRLSIL.

This chain links TRBV28 with TRBJ1-1; D possibly corresponds to TRBD1 (5 bases). This CDR3 has 17 amino acids. Trimming removed 8 bases from V and 8 bases from J, with 30 bases in between. Germline V gene lookup returns CDR1 MDHEN and CDR2 SYDVKM. The CDR3 sequence is CASALQSPGLKGSEAFF. The CDR3 DNA is TGTGCCAGCGCCTTACAGTCCCCGGGCCTCAAGGGGTCCGAAGCTTTCTTT.

The chain has TRBV28 and TRBJ1-2; 12 bases align to TRBD1. The CDR3 totals 16 residues. Germline CDR1 is MDHEN and CDR2 is SYDVKM. J gave up 6 bases and V 7 bases, and 12 bases lay outside the gene matches. CDR3 residues: CASTLFFGTGGHGYTF. CDR3 coding DNA: TGTGCCAGCACCCTTTTTTTCGGGACAGGGGGCCATGGCTACACCTTC.

The chain uses TRBV29-1 and TRBJ2-3; 8 bases fit TRBD2. Unmatched junction bases numbered 13, after V lost 7 bases and J lost 4 bases. Germline V CDR1 and CDR2: SQVTM, ANQGSEA. The CDR3 covers 15 residues. The CDR3 sequence is CSARGGSGMADTQYF. In DNA form, the CDR3 reads TGCAGCGCCCGCGGGGGTAGCGGGATGGCAGATACGCAGTATTTT.

This clone was found once. Here the CDR3 reads CASTTVDGGLYGYTF. CDR3 sequence (DNA): TGTGCCAGCACCACCGTGGACGGAGGCTTGTATGGCTACACCTTC. The chain links TRBV9 to TRBJ1-2; D ambiguous. The CDR3 loop spans 15 amino acids. Between the trimmed V and J ends, which lost 6 bases and 5 bases, there was a span of 20 bases. CDR1 SGDLS and CDR2 YYNGEE come from the germline V gene. The full variable domain, its missing parts supplied by reference TRBV9 and TRBJ1-2, is DSGVTQTPKHLITATGQRVTLRCSPRSGDLSVYWYQQSLDQGLQFLIQYYNGEERAKGNILERFSAQQFPDLHSELNLSSLELGDSALYFCASTTVDGGLYGYTFGSGTRLTVV.

Worth noting for this clone: The identical CDR3 is also encoded by other nucleotide sequences in the sample. This chain joins TRBV7-2 and TRBJ1-5; the D is unclear. V dropped 2 bases and J dropped 2 bases, with 4 bases sitting between them. This CDR3 has 13 amino acids. Germline V CDR1 and CDR2: SGHTA, FQGNSA. The CDR3 loop is CASSLRGNQPQHF. The CDR3 DNA follows: TGTGCCAGCAGCTTACGGGGCAATCAGCCCCAGCATTTT.

V gene TRBV5-4 combines with J gene TRBJ2-2; 9 nucleotides align to TRBD1. V lost 4 bases to trimming and J lost 5 bases; unmatched junction nucleotides: 12. The CDR3 length is 17 residues. CDR1 and CDR2 (germline): SGHNT, YYREEE (reference sequence). The CDR3 loop is CASSPLGQGVITGELFF. The CDR3 coding sequence is TGTGCCAGCAGCCCCCTGGGACAGGGTGTTATAACCGGGGAGCTGTTTTTT.

V is TRBV27 and J is TRBJ2-1; 8 bases agree with TRBD2. Losses at the gene ends were 5 bases for V and 8 bases for J; bases not matched to a gene: 11. Germline CDR1 is MNHEY and CDR2 is SMNVEV (reference sequence). The CDR3 runs 15 residues. This chain's CDR3 is CASSPVGLAGDEQFF. The CDR3 DNA reads as TGTGCCAGCAGTCCCGTCGGCCTAGCGGGCGATGAGCAGTTCTTC.

The chain couples TRBV7-8 to TRBJ2-7; perhaps TRBD2 as D (5 bases). Germline loops: CDR1 SGHVS, CDR2 FQNEAQ. The CDR3 spans 12 residues. V lost 3 bases and J lost 3, with 6 bases in between. This CDR3 is CASSFAGYEQYF. For the CDR3, the DNA is TGTGCCAGCAGCTTCGCGGGCTACGAGCAGTACTTC.

The chain joins TRBV7-9 to TRBJ2-7; D remains ambiguous. With 0 bases removed from V and 4 bases from J, the gap between germline ends came to 13 bases. This CDR3 is built from 15 residues. Germline CDR1 and CDR2: SEHNR and FQNEAQ (reference sequence). CDR3 nucleotide sequence: TGTGCCAGCAGCTTAGCGCTGGGCTTCCAATACGAGCAGTACTTC. This sequence encodes CASSLALGFQYEQYF. Together with reference TRBV7-9 and TRBJ2-7, the CDR3 gives the full variable domain: DTGVSQNPRHKITKRGQNVTFRCDPISEHNRLYWYRQTLGQGPEFLTYFQNEAQLEKSRLLSDRFSAERPKGSFSTLEIQRTEQGDSAMYLCASSLALGFQYEQYFGPGTRLTVT.

This chain connects TRBV5-6 to TRBJ2-3, with D unclear. This CDR3 contains 16 residues. Germline V gene data show CDR1 as SGHDT and CDR2 as YYEEEE. The V gene lost 4 bases and the J gene lost 5 bases, with 20 bases spanning the gap. The CDR3 bases are TGTGCCAGCAGCATTGGTCGACCGGGTACCAGAGATACGCAGTATTTT. This sequence encodes CASSIGRPGTRDTQYF.

This chain uses TRBV28 with TRBJ1-2, with a tentative D call TRBD1 (6 bases). CDR1 MDHEN and CDR2 SYDVKM come from the germline V gene. The length of the CDR3 is 15 residues. Trimming stripped 4 bases from V and 5 bases from J, with 17 bases between. The CDR3 DNA follows: TGTGCCAGCAGTTCTTCATCGACAGGCCCTTATGGCTACACCTTC. Its translation: CASSSSSTGPYGYTF.

The V and J genes are TRBV18 and TRBJ1-2; 7 bases agree with TRBD1. Germline values: CDR1 KGHSH, CDR2 LQKENI. CDR3 size: 14 residues. V shed 0 bases, J shed 8 bases, and the junction held 6 bases outside the gene matches. The CDR3 sequence is CASSPPIGGWGYTF. In DNA form, the CDR3 reads TGTGCCAGCTCACCACCGATAGGGGGCTGGGGCTACACCTTC.

The chain combines TRBV29-1 with TRBJ2-7; TRBD1 agrees at 11 bases. The trim removed 7 bases at V and 3 bases at J, leaving 11 bases unmatched. Per germline, CDR1 SQVTM and CDR2 ANQGSEA. The CDR3 length is 15 residues. CDR3 region: CSARLGTGGLYEQYF. The DNA of the CDR3 is TGCAGCGCCCGTCTCGGGACAGGGGGGCTCTACGAGCAGTACTTC.

The gene calls are TRBV27 and TRBJ1-5; 7 bases are shared with TRBD1. The germline V gene encodes CDR1 MNHEY and CDR2 SMNVEV (reference sequence). The CDR3 covers 15 residues. The J segment lost 0 bases and the V segment lost 6 bases, leaving 5 bases of the junction unmatched. The CDR3 nucleotides are TGTGCCAGCAGAAAGACAGGGCATAGCAATCAGCCCCAGCATTTT. Its protein product is CASRKTGHSNQPQHF.